This T cell receptor beta chain came from a study of chemoradiotherapy in HPV16-positive cancers. Looking at the study overall: Candidate HPV-specific T-cell clones and common TCR motifs came from functional assays in two HPV16-positive patients. Study-wide results and caveats: Better recurrence-free survival went with HPV-responsive T-cell expansion in HPV16-positive patients. Candidate HPV-specific clones and E7-related TCR motifs grew in tumor during treatment.

Samples were taken several times over chemoradiotherapy. Measured with immunoSEQ multiplex PCR; TCRdb has only the in-frame clones, and not every one. The table lists over 10,000 clones, more than 75% of them singletons. Comment on this clone: Its antigen is still unknown.

J gave up 4 bases and V 10 bases, and 7 bases lay outside the gene matches. The CDR3 runs to 15 residues. CDR1 is LNHDA and CDR2 is SQIVND in the germline V gene (reference sequence). The TCR originated in a human donor with HPV-associated anogenital cancer. The source material was blood, sampled from a patient who underwent chemoradiotherapy. The chain joins TRBV19 to TRBJ2-3; 14 nucleotides match TRBD2. The CDR3, as DNA: TGTGCCACTTCATTGACTAGCGGGGGGGCAGATACGCAGTATTTT. It codes for CATSLTSGGADTQYF. The full variable domain, completed using reference TRBV19 and TRBJ2-3, is DGGITQSPKYLFRKEGQNVTLSCEQNLNHDAMYWYRQDPGQGLRLIYYSQIVNDFQKGDIAEGYSVSREKKESFPLTVTSAQKNPTAFYLCATSLTSGGADTQYFGPGTRLTVL.